This paragraph covers one T cell receptor (beta chain) sequence. RNA transcripts were the source from which TCR beta CDR3 regions were amplified. RT-PCR in the first round used HTBI primers; a second-round multiplex PCR followed. MiXCR, applied by TCRdb to the multiplex PCR reads, yields one record per CDR3 protein. The sample lists a few hundred thousand distinct CDR3 sequences; approximately 18% were seen once. The sample comes from a study of Graves' ophthalmopathy and Graves' hyperthyroidism. Germline V gene data show CDR1 as MDHEN and CDR2 as SYDVKM. Trimming cost V 2 bases and J 5 bases; bases outside gene matches: 11. The CDR3 is 17 residues long.

The chain links TRBV28 to TRBJ2-5, with TRBD2 matching 10 bases. Sequences were obtained from peripheral blood. The sequence was obtained from an adult woman with stable Graves' hyperthyroidism. The CDR3 DNA follows: TGTGCCAGCAGTTTAAGGAGGCAAGCGGGAGGGCCTGAGACCCAGTACTTC. Protein sequence: CASSLRRQAGGPETQYF.